One sample yielded the 17 T cell receptor beta chains listed below, sequenced in a study of blood T cell repertoires in COVID-19. TCRdb's copy holds only in-frame clones and misses some; the assay was immunoSEQ multiplex PCR. The data show about 230,000 clones, 80% to 90% seen once. Sequencing was done on a sample of PBMCs or T cells enriched from blood (not recorded which). These receptors were obtained from a woman aged 50 to 60 in a cohort exposed to, infected with or recovered from COVID-19 (not recorded which).

This chain connects TRBV28 to TRBJ2-1; 13 bases are shared with TRBD2. V gave up 7 bases and J gave up 7 bases; unmatched junction bases: 10. Germline V gene lookup returns CDR1 MDHEN and CDR2 SYDVKM. The CDR3 has 16 amino acids. This CDR3 is CASTPPGTSGANEQFF. The CDR3 DNA reads as TGTGCCAGCACCCCCCCCGGGACTAGCGGGGCGAATGAGCAGTTCTTC.

The chain uses TRBV20-1 and TRBJ1-5, with a possible D match to TRBD1 (6 bases). The germline CDR1 and CDR2 sequences are DFQATT and SNEGSKA (reference sequence). CDR3 length equals 17 residues. V lost 3 bases, J lost 2 bases, and 20 bases lay in between. The DNA of the CDR3 is TGCAGTGCTAGTCAAGACTACAGGGAACGCGGCAATCAGCCCCAGCATTTT. Protein product: CSASQDYRERGNQPQHF.

This clone occurred once. The chain carries TRBV7-8 and TRBJ2-7, with TRBD1 matching over 8 bases. CDR1 is SGHVS and CDR2 is FQNEAQ in the germline V gene. V lost 5 bases to trimming and J lost 2 bases; unmatched junction nucleotides: 8. CDR3 length: 15 residues. CDR3 loop: CASSHRTGLAYEQYF. The CDR3 DNA sequence: TGTGCCAGCAGCCACCGGACAGGGCTTGCCTACGAGCAGTACTTC.

This chain connects TRBV30 to TRBJ2-5; possibly TRBD1 for D (5 bases). The CDR3 extends over 13 amino acids. In germline, CDR1 is GTSNPN, CDR2 SVGIG (reference sequence). The V end lost 1 base, the J end lost 5 bases, and 11 bases lay between the germline ends. CDR3 sequence reads: CAWSAGHLETQYF. CDR3 nucleotides: TGTGCCTGGAGTGCCGGACATTTGGAGACCCAGTACTTC.

The table lists this clone with a few counts. The genes are TRBV4-1 and TRBJ2-2, with TRBD2 matching over 7 bases. The CDR3 sequence is 16 residues long. The V gene's germline CDR1 is MGHRA and CDR2 YSYEKL. Germline trimming cut 1 base from V and 7 bases from J; bases unmatched to any gene: 9. CDR3 DNA: TGCGCCAGCAGCCAAGTTGGGTCAGGGAGGGACGGGGAGCTGTTTTTT. Encoded protein: CASSQVGSGRDGELFF.

The chain has TRBV7-9 and TRBJ1-2, with 9 bases matching TRBD1. Germline lookup yields CDR1 SEHNR and CDR2 FQNEAQ (reference sequence). The CDR3 covers 16 residues. Trimming removed 1 base from V and 7 bases from J; junction bases left unmatched: 10. CDR3 loop: CASSLVTAGTGIGYTF. The CDR3 DNA follows: TGTGCCAGCAGCTTAGTAACGGCCGGGACAGGGATTGGCTACACCTTC.

The CDR3: CASSWDRGNTIYF. The CDR3 region has the DNA TGTGCCAGCAGCTGGGACAGGGGAAACACCATATATTTT. The rearrangement uses TRBV7-8 and TRBJ1-3, with 8 positions matching TRBD1. V shed 4 bases, J shed 4 bases, and the junction held 0 bases outside the gene matches. The germline CDR1 and CDR2 sequences are SGHVS and FQNEAQ. This CDR3 region has 13 residues.

This clone came up once. The rearrangement joins TRBV12-3 or TRBV12-4 to TRBJ2-5, with a possible D match to TRBD2 (7 bases). The V gene lost 5 bases and the J gene lost 1 base, with 8 bases spanning the gap. The CDR3 covers 13 residues. CDR3 sequence: CASSAGAQETQYF. The CDR3 DNA is TGTGCCAGCAGTGCGGGGGCCCAAGAGACCCAGTACTTC.

This chain joins TRBV3-1 (or the pseudogene TRBV3-2) and TRBJ2-5; tentatively, D is TRBD2 (5 bases). Deletions cut 1 base from V and 7 bases from J, with 13 bases between. Looked up from germline, CDR1 is LGHDT and CDR2 is YNNKEL (reference sequence). CDR3 size: 14 residues. The chain's CDR3 is CASSQGGGVRTQYF. The DNA of the CDR3 is TGTGCCAGCAGCCAAGGCGGAGGTGTAAGGACCCAGTACTTC.

The J gene is TRBJ1-5, the V gene TRBV27; 8 nucleotides line up with TRBD1. CDR1 and CDR2 from the germline V gene are MNHEY and SMNVEV (reference sequence). With 6 bases clipped from V and 4 bases from J, the junction kept 14 bases outside the gene matches. This CDR3 has 17 residues. The CDR3 nucleotides read TGTGCCAGCAGGCCAAAGACGACAGGGGTCGCGAATCAGCCCCAGCATTTT. Amino acids: CASRPKTTGVANQPQHF.

The J gene is TRBJ1-3, the V gene TRBV28; TRBD1 matches at 9 bases. The CDR3 runs to 16 residues. V lost 4 bases to trimming and J lost 1 base; unmatched junction nucleotides: 5. Germline assignment: CDR1 MDHEN and CDR2 SYDVKM. The CDR3 here is CASSSYRGLSGNTIYF. The CDR3 DNA sequence: TGTGCCAGCAGTTCCTACAGGGGGCTTTCTGGAAACACCATATATTTT.

This clone was recorded once. The chain recombines TRBV11-2 with TRBJ1-1; the match to TRBD1 covers 11 bases. Losses at the gene ends were 5 bases for V and 11 bases for J; bases not matched to a gene: 4. The CDR3 sequence is 12 residues long. CDR1 and CDR2 from the germline V gene are SGHAT and FQNNGV. CDR3 nucleotides: TGTGCCAGCAGCATCGGACAGGGGGCCGCTTTCTTT. Protein product: CASSIGQGAAFF.

This clone has a single count. V usage is TRBV27 and J usage is TRBJ1-1; TRBD1 might be the D (5 bases). V shed 8 bases and J shed 1 base, with 20 bases lying between them. This CDR3 region has 16 residues. CDR1 is MNHEY, CDR2 SMNVEV, per germline (reference sequence). The CDR3 sequence is CASGFFGAGTNTEAFF. The CDR3 DNA reads TGTGCCAGCGGGTTTTTCGGGGCGGGGACGAACACTGAAGCTTTCTTT.

This clone was observed a few times. J is TRBJ1-1 and V is TRBV12-3 or TRBV12-4; D remains ambiguous. V was shortened by 3 bases and J by 1 base, with 6 bases between the two germline ends. This CDR3 has 13 amino acids. CDR3 protein: CASSFGPNTEAFF. As DNA, the CDR3 is TGTGCCAGCAGTTTTGGCCCGAACACTGAAGCTTTCTTT.

The chain combines TRBV25-1 with TRBJ1-2; possible D gene TRBD1, 5 bases. V was shortened by 1 base and J by 7 bases, with 13 bases between the two germline ends. This CDR3 is built from 14 residues. Per germline, CDR1 MGHDK and CDR2 SYGVNS. CDR3 coding DNA: TGTGCCAGCAGTGAATGGAAGGGGACTGCTGGCTACACCTTC. Residues: CASSEWKGTAGYTF.

The chain combines TRBV28 with TRBJ1-3; no definite D call. Per germline, CDR1 MDHEN and CDR2 SYDVKM. The CDR3 consists of 14 residues. Trimming shortened V by 1 base and J by 2 bases, and 6 bases separated the two germline ends. This CDR3 reads CASSLYIAGNTIYF. CDR3 sequence (DNA): TGTGCCAGCAGTTTATATATTGCTGGAAACACCATATATTTT. Supplemented by reference TRBV28 and TRBJ1-3, the full variable domain reads DVKVTQSSRYLVKRTGEKVFLECVQDMDHENMFWYRQDPGLGLRLIYFSYDVKMKEKGDIPEGYSVSREKKERFSLILESASTNQTSMYLCASSLYIAGNTIYFGEGSWLTVV.

The chain joins TRBV30 to TRBJ1-6; 7 nucleotides align to TRBD1. The trim removed 1 base at V and 9 bases at J, leaving 12 bases unmatched. This CDR3 has 16 amino acids. Per germline, CDR1 GTSNPN and CDR2 SVGIG (reference sequence). The CDR3 DNA is TGTGCCTGGAGTGCAATCCGGACAGGCTACCGTTCACCCCTCCACTTT. This gives the protein CAWSAIRTGYRSPLHF.